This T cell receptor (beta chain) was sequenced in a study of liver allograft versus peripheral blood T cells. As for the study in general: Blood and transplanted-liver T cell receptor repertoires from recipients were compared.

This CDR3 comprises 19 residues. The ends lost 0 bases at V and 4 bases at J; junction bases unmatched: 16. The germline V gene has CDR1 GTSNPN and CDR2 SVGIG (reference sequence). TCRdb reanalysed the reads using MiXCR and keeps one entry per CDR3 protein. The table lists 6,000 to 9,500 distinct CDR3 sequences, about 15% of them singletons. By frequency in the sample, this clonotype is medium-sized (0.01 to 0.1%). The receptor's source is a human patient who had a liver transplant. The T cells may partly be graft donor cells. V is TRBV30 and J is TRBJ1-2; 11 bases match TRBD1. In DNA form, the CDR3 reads TGTGCCTGGAGTGTAAACCCCCCCGGGACAGGGGGACTCGGCTATGGCTACACCTTC. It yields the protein CAWSVNPPGTGGLGYGYTF. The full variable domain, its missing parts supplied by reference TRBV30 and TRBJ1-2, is SQTIHQWPATLVQPVGSPLSLECTVEGTSNPNLYWYRQAAGRGLQLLFYSVGIGQISSEVPQNLSASRPQDRQFILSSKKLLLSDSGFYLCAWSVNPPGTGGLGYGYTFGSGTRLTVV.